This T cell receptor beta chain was obtained from a study of cytomegalovirus exposure and HLA in healthy donors. Use of 60 Vbeta and 13 Jbeta primers characterized the PCR. Generated by immunoSEQ multiplex PCR, the TCRdb table keeps only in-frame clones and is missing some. In the table there are 180,000 or so clones, around 77% of which are singletons. The receptor comes from a woman aged 30 to 39 in good health and CMV-seropositive. The sequencing sample was made of PBMCs.

Here the CDR3 DNA reads TGTGCCAGCAGATTTGGACAGACTATCTCCTATAATTCACCCCTCCACTTT. Protein product: CASRFGQTISYNSPLHF. The chain combines TRBV27 with TRBJ1-6, with D possibly matching TRBD1 (6 bases). Germline values: CDR1 MNHEY, CDR2 SMNVEV (reference sequence). The V end lost 6 bases, the J end lost 0 bases, and 15 bases lay between the germline ends. This CDR3 is built from 17 residues.